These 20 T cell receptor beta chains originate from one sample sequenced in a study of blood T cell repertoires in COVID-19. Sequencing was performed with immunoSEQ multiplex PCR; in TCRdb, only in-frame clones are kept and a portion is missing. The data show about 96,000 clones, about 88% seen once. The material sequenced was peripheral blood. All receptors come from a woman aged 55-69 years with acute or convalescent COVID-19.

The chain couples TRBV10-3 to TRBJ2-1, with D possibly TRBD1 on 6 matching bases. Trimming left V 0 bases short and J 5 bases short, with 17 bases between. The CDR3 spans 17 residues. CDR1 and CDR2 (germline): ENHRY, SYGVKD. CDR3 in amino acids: CAISESDGGRGHNEQFF. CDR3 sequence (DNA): TGTGCCATCAGTGAGTCGGATGGGGGCAGGGGACACAATGAGCAGTTCTTC.

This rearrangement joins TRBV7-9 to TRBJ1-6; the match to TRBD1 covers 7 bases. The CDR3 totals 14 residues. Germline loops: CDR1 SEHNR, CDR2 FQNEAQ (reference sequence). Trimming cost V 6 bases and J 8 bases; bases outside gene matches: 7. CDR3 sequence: CASSPGGLDSPLHF. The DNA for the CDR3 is TGTGCCAGCAGTCCAGGGGGGTTAGATTCACCCCTCCACTTT.

This chain's CDR3 is CASSSTGRSYTF. Here the CDR3 DNA reads TGTGCCAGCAGTTCAACAGGGAGAAGCTACACCTTC. The rearrangement uses TRBV12-3 or TRBV12-4 and TRBJ1-2, with a possible D match to TRBD1 (6 bases). Trimming shortened V by 4 bases and J by 9 bases, and 12 bases separated the two germline ends. This CDR3 contains 12 residues.

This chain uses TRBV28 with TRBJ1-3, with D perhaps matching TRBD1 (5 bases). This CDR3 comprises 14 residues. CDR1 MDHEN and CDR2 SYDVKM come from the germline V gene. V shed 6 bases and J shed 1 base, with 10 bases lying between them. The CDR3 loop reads CASRDQGSGNTIYF. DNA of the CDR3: TGTGCCAGCAGAGACCAGGGATCTGGAAACACCATATATTTT.

CDR3 loop: CASSLIRQAYNEQFF. For the CDR3, the DNA is TGTGCCAGCAGCTTAATTAGACAGGCCTACAATGAGCAGTTCTTC. This chain connects TRBV11-1 to TRBJ2-1; maybe TRBD1 (6 bases). V lost 2 bases and J lost 2, with 10 bases in between. Germline CDR1 is SGHAT and CDR2 is FQDESV (reference sequence). The CDR3 is made up of 15 amino acids.

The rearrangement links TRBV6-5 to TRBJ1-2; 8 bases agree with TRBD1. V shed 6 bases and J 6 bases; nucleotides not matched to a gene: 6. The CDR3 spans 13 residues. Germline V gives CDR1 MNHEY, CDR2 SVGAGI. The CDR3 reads CASSAGQGNGYTF. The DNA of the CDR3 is TGTGCCAGCAGCGCCGGACAGGGAAATGGCTACACCTTC.

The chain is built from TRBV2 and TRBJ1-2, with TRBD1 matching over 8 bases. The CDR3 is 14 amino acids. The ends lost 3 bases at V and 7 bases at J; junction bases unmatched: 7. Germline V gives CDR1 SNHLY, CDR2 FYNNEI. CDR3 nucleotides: TGTGCCAGCAGTGAGAGATTCCAGGGGGCTGGCTACACCTTC. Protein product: CASSERFQGAGYTF.

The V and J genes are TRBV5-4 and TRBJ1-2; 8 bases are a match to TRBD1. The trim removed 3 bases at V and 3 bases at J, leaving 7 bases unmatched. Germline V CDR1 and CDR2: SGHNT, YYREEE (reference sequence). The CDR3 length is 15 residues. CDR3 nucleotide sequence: TGTGCCAGCAGCTCGCCGGGACAGGATTACTATGGCTACACCTTC. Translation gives CASSSPGQDYYGYTF. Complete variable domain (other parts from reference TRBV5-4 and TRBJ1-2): ETGVTQSPTHLIKTRGQQVTLRCSSQSGHNTVSWYQQALGQGPQFIFQYYREEENGRGNFPPRFSGLQFPNYSSELNVNALELDDSALYLCASSSPGQDYYGYTFGSGTRLTVV.

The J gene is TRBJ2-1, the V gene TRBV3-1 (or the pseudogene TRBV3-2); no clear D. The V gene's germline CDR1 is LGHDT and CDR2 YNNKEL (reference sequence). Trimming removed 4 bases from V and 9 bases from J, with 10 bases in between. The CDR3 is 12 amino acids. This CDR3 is CASSPRRGEQFF. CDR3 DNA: TGTGCCAGCAGCCCCCGACGCGGTGAGCAGTTCTTC.

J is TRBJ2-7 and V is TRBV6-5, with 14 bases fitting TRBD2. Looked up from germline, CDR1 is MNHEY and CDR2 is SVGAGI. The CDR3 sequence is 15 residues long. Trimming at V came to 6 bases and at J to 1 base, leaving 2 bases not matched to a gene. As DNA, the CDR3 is TGTGCCAGCAGACGGACTAGCGGGGGGTCCTACGAGCAGTACTTC. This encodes CASRRTSGGSYEQYF.

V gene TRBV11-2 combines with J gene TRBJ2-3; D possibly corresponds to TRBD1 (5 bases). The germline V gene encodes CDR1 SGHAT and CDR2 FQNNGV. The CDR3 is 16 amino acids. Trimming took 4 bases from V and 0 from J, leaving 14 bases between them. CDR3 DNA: TGTGCCAGCAGCTCCAGGGCCTGGGTTAGCACAGATACGCAGTATTTT. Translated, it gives CASSSRAWVSTDTQYF.

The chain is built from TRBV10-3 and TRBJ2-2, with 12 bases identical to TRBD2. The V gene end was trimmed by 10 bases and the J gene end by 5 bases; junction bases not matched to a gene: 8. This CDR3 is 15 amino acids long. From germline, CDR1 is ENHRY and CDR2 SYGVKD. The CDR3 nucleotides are TGTGCCACCTTAGGACTAGCGGGGATAACCGGGGAGCTGTTTTTT. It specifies CATLGLAGITGELFF.

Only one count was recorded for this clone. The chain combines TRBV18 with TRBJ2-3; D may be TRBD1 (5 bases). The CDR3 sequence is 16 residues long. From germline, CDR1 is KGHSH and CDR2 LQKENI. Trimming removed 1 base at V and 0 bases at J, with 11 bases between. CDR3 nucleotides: TGTGCCAGCTCACCACGACAGCTACTTAGCACAGATACGCAGTATTTT. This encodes CASSPRQLLSTDTQYF.

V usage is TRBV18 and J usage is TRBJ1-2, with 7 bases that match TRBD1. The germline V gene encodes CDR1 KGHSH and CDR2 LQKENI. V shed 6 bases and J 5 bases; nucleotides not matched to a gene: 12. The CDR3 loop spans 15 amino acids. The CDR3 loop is CASSARDRKGYGYTF. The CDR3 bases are TGTGCCAGCTCGGCCCGGGACAGAAAGGGGTATGGCTACACCTTC.

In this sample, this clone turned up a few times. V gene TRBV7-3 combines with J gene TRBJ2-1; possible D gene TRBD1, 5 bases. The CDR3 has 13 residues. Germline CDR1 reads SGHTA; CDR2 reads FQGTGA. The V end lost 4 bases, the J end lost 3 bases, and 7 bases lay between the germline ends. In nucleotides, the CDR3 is TGTGCCAGCAGCTCAGGGTACTACAATGAGCAGTTCTTC. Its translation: CASSSGYYNEQFF.

This chain's CDR3 is CASRPQTGSNQPQHF. The CDR3 DNA follows: TGTGCCAGCAGGCCTCAGACAGGGTCCAATCAGCCCCAGCATTTT. The chain carries TRBV28 and TRBJ1-5; TRBD1 aligns across 7 bases. CDR1 MDHEN and CDR2 SYDVKM come from the germline V gene. The CDR3 extends over 15 amino acids. J gave up 3 bases and V 6 bases, and 8 bases lay outside the gene matches. Full variable domain (missing parts from reference TRBV28 and TRBJ1-5): DVKVTQSSRYLVKRTGEKVFLECVQDMDHENMFWYRQDPGLGLRLIYFSYDVKMKEKGDIPEGYSVSREKKERFSLILESASTNQTSMYLCASRPQTGSNQPQHFGDGTRLSIL.

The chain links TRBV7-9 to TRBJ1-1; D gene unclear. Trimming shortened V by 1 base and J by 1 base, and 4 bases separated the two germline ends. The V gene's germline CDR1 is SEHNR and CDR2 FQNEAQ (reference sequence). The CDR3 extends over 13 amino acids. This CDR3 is CASSLVGNTEAFF. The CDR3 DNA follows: TGTGCCAGCAGCTTAGTCGGGAACACTGAAGCTTTCTTT.

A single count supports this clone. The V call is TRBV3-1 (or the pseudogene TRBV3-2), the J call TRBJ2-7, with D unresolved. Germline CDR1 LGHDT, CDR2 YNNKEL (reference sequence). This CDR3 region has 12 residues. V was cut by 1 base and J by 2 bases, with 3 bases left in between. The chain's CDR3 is CASSQATYEQYF. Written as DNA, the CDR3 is TGTGCCAGCAGCCAAGCCACCTACGAGCAGTACTTC.

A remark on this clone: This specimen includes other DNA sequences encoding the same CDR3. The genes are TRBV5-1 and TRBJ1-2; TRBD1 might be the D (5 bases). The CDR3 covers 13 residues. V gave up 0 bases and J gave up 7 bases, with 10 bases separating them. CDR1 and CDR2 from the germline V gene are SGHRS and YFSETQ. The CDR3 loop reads CASSLAGVGGYTF. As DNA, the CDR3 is TGCGCCAGCAGCTTGGCGGGGGTAGGTGGCTACACCTTC. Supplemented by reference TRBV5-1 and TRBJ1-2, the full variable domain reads KAGVTQTPRYLIKTRGQQVTLSCSPISGHRSVSWYQQTPGQGLQFLFEYFSETQRNKGNFPGRFSGRQFSNSRSEMNVSTLELGDSALYLCASSLAGVGGYTFGSGTRLTVV.

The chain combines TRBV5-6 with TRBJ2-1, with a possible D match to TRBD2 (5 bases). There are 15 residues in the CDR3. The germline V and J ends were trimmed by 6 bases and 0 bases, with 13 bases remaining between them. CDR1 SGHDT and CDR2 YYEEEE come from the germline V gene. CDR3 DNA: TGTGCCAGCACCTGGCTTGGGAGCTCCTACAATGAGCAGTTCTTC. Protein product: CASTWLGSSYNEQFF.